The present entry profiles one T cell receptor (beta chain) with its context. Its target is unknown. Trimming stripped 3 bases from V and 4 bases from J, with 9 bases between. CDR1 and CDR2 from the germline V gene are ENHRY and SYGVKD. The length of the CDR3 is 14 residues. This entry belongs to a study of T cell repertoires in cytomegalovirus infection. Study information: Indicated by public TCR beta signatures were CMV infection and matching HLA type. General study findings and limits: HLA-C-restricted TCR beta clonotypes specific for CMV led the ex vivo response.

TCRdb reprocessed the reads with MiXCR, giving one entry per CDR3 protein. The sample has about 770,000 distinct CDR3 sequences; approximately 32% are singletons. The receptor was isolated from a human donor in good health (CMV status not recorded). Some clones in this sample may be carry-over from other donors' samples. Specimen: cultured CD8+ T cells from PBMCs, collected from culture after CMV antigen stimulation. The rearrangement links TRBV10-3 to TRBJ2-2; D is possibly TRBD2 (5 bases). The CDR3 loop reads CAISEWETTGELFF. Here the CDR3 DNA reads TGTGCCATCAGTGAATGGGAGACCACCGGGGAGCTGTTTTTT.